This T cell receptor beta chain was recovered during a study of regulatory T cells in long-lasting Graves disease. The CDR3 sequence is 13 residues long. CDR1 is MNHEY, CDR2 SVGEGT, per germline. Trimming left V 5 bases short and J 1 base short, with 8 bases between. Study findings and constraints: Accuracy was perhaps lowered by the small sample size.

Investigators prepared the TCR beta libraries by applying iRepertoire HTBI primers and Arm-PCR of CDR3 regions. In the authors' workflow: The study identified about 60 TRBV and 14 to 15 TRBJ segments across samples. TCRdb analysed the multiplex PCR reads with MiXCR anew, one entry per CDR3 protein. Clone size and V and J calls follow TCRdb, not the original study. The sample yields around 460,000 distinct CDR3 sequences, 20% to 25% seen once. Time point of the sample: persistent/refractory GD, antithyroid drugs over 5 years with positive TRAb. PBMC-extracted RNA yielded the TCR library. The patients were enrolled through endocrinology in Xi'an, China. The sample holds many counts of this clonotype. Its antigen is as yet unknown.

Sequences were derived from peripheral blood mononuclear cells (PBMCs), sampled when the disease was refractory, from a patient treated with antithyroid drugs. The J gene is TRBJ2-5, the V gene TRBV6-2 or TRBV6-3; D call uncertain. This sequence was found in a female donor with Graves disease. The CDR3 DNA reads as TGTGCCAGCAGTGCGCAGGTCCAAGAGACCCAGTACTTC. This translates into CASSAQVQETQYF.